This T cell receptor beta chain stems from a study of PD-1 blockade in classical Hodgkin lymphoma. Overall study findings and caveats: Baseline diversity was lower in partial responders and progressors than complete responders. Differences between repertoires have undefined causes, possibly disease activity or prior therapy. Patients starting nivolumab under 1 year after ASCT were excluded. A significant rise in TCR diversity by C4D1 was seen for CD4+ but not CD8+ cells.

Assay: immunoSEQ multiplex PCR; the TCRdb copy retains only in-frame clones and omits some. The table has 24,000 or so clones, about four fifths seen once. Every one of the patients relapsed after autologous stem cell transplantation (brentuximab vedotin exposure was variable). The CDR3 contains 11 residues. Germline CDR1 GTSNPN, CDR2 SVGIG (reference sequence). A note on this clone: As yet, its antigen is unknown.

The genes are TRBV30 and TRBJ2-7, with a weak D call TRBD1 (5 bases). The origin of this receptor is a human donor with classical Hodgkin lymphoma. Here the sequenced sample was peripheral blood mononuclear cells (PBMCs), taken before the second cycle of nivolumab. The CDR3 sequence: CARGHLYEQYF. DNA for the CDR3: TGTGCTCGCGGACATCTTTACGAGCAGTACTTC.